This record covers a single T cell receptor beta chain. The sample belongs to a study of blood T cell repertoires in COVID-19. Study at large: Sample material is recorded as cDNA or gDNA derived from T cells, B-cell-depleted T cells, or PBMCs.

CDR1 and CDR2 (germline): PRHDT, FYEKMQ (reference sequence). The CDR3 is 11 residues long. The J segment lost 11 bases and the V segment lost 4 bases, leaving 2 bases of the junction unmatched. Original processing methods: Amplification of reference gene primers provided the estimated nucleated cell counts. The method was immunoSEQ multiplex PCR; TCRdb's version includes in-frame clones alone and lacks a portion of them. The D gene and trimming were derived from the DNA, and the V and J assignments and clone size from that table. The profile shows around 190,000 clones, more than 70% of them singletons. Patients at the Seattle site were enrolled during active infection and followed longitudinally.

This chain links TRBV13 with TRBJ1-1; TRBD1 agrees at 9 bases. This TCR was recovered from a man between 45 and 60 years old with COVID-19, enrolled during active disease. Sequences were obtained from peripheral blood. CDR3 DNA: TGTGCCAGCAGCTGGACAGGGGTCGCTTTCTTT. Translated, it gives CASSWTGVAFF.